The clone carrying this T cell receptor beta chain has more than one count but fewer than ten. Its antigen is still unknown. This sample was included in a study of CD8 T cells in ankylosing spondylitis. Study observations and caveats: Reports say disease-linked clones showed up significantly more in matched ankylosing spondylitis synovial fluid.

TCRdb reanalysed the 5' RACE reads using MiXCR and keeps one entry per CDR3 protein. Of 250,000 to 350,000 distinct CDR3 sequences in the sample, more than 20% were seen once. CDR1 and CDR2 (germline): DFQATT, SNEGSKA (reference sequence). The CDR3 contains 15 residues. The V gene lost 2 bases and the J gene lost 2 bases, with 14 bases spanning the gap. Sequences were obtained from blood, either unsorted or a sorted T cell fraction (not recorded which). The chain joins TRBV20-1 to TRBJ2-3; D perhaps matches TRBD1 (6 bases). The receptor was isolated from a female donor with ankylosing spondylitis or in good health (not recorded which). CDR3 residues: CSARRGNRNTDTQYF. Here the CDR3 DNA reads TGCAGTGCTAGAAGGGGGAATAGGAACACAGATACGCAGTATTTT.